A selection of T cell receptor beta chains follows, all from one sample in a study of blood T cell repertoires in COVID-19. Assay: immunoSEQ multiplex PCR; the TCRdb copy retains only in-frame clones and omits some. The sample comprises roughly 87,000 clones, 60% to 80% of which are singletons, and approximately 14% rests with the top ten. Sequencing was carried out using peripheral blood. These receptor sequences come from a woman of 80 years or more with acute or convalescent COVID-19. CDR3s include the opening cysteine and the closing phenylalanine or tryptophan. The order of the fields is CDR3 length, clone size, D gene, J gene, V gene, CDR3 DNA, CDR3 protein. D genes are given only for firm matches. The listing skips clone size in some rows; elsewhere it reads once, few, many or a size class.

len: 13; abundance: NA; d_gene: NA; j_gene: TRBJ2-3; v_gene: TRBV6-5; CDR3nt: TGTGCCAGCAGGAGGGACTGGTCAGATACGCAGTATTTT; CDR3aa: CASRRDWSDTQYF
len: 16; abundance: NA; d_gene: NA; j_gene: TRBJ1-5; v_gene: TRBV19; CDR3nt: TGTGCCAGTACAACACAAGTACGGGCAGGGAATCAGCCCCAGCATTTT; CDR3aa: CASTTQVRAGNQPQHF
len: 14; abundance: few; d_gene: TRBD1; j_gene: TRBJ2-3; v_gene: TRBV6-6; CDR3nt: TGTGCCAGCAGTACAGGGACAGGGGGAGATACGCAGTATTTT; CDR3aa: CASSTGTGGDTQYF
len: 16; abundance: NA; d_gene: TRBD1; j_gene: TRBJ2-1; v_gene: TRBV5-5; CDR3nt: TGTGCCAGCAGCGGCCGCACAGGGGGCAAGGTCGATGAGCAGTTCTTC; CDR3aa: CASSGRTGGKVDEQFF
len: 13; abundance: NA; d_gene: NA; j_gene: TRBJ2-5; v_gene: TRBV18; CDR3nt: TGTGCCAGCTCACCAGGCAAACAAGAGACCCAGTACTTC; CDR3aa: CASSPGKQETQYF
len: 13; abundance: NA; d_gene: NA; j_gene: TRBJ1-2; v_gene: TRBV5-4; CDR3nt: TGTGCCAGCAGCTTGACGAGGGATTCGGGCTACACCTTC; CDR3aa: CASSLTRDSGYTF
len: 16; abundance: NA; d_gene: NA; j_gene: TRBJ2-1; v_gene: TRBV5-5; CDR3nt: TGTGCCAGCAGCTTGCTTCCTTGGGCGGGTTTGGATGAGCAGTTCTTC; CDR3aa: CASSLLPWAGLDEQFF
len: 14; abundance: NA; d_gene: NA; j_gene: TRBJ1-5; v_gene: TRBV27; CDR3nt: TGTGCCAGCAGTTTCAGCAGACTTGATCAGCCCCAGCATTTT; CDR3aa: CASSFSRLDQPQHF
len: 14; abundance: NA; d_gene: TRBD1; j_gene: TRBJ1-2; v_gene: TRBV24-1; CDR3nt: TGTGCCACCAGTGAGTCCCACAGGGGAGAGGGCTACACCTTC; CDR3aa: CATSESHRGEGYTF
len: 16; abundance: once; d_gene: TRBD1; j_gene: TRBJ2-6; v_gene: TRBV4-3; CDR3nt: TGCGCCAGCAGCCTGGACAGGTTCTCTGGGGCCAACGTCCTGACTTTC; CDR3aa: CASSLDRFSGANVLTF
len: 14; abundance: NA; d_gene: TRBD1; j_gene: TRBJ2-7; v_gene: TRBV7-2; CDR3nt: TGTGCCAGCAGTTCGGGACAGCCGACCTACGAGCAGTACTTC; CDR3aa: CASSSGQPTYEQYF
len: 16; abundance: NA; d_gene: TRBD1; j_gene: TRBJ1-1; v_gene: TRBV14; CDR3nt: TGTGCCAGCAGCCCGCTAGCGATTTGGGACAGGGGAAAAACTTTCTTT; CDR3aa: CASSPLAIWDRGKTFF
len: 14; abundance: few; d_gene: NA; j_gene: TRBJ2-2; v_gene: TRBV6-5; CDR3nt: TGTGCCAGCTTCGGGAGGGGGCTCACCGGGGAGCTGTTTTTT; CDR3aa: CASFGRGLTGELFF
len: 14; abundance: NA; d_gene: NA; j_gene: TRBJ1-4; v_gene: TRBV7-9; CDR3nt: TGTGCCAGCAGTAGGGGGGGAACTAATGAAAAACTGTTTTTT; CDR3aa: CASSRGGTNEKLFF
len: 16; abundance: NA; d_gene: NA; j_gene: TRBJ2-2; v_gene: TRBV5-4; CDR3nt: TGTGCCAGCAGCTTGGAATTTCAGACGAACACCGGGGAGCTGTTTTTT; CDR3aa: CASSLEFQTNTGELFF
len: 14; abundance: NA; d_gene: TRBD1; j_gene: TRBJ2-7; v_gene: TRBV7-2; CDR3nt: TGTGCCAGCAGCTTATCCCGACAGGGCTACGAGCAGTACTTC; CDR3aa: CASSLSRQGYEQYF
len: 15; abundance: NA; d_gene: TRBD1; j_gene: TRBJ1-5; v_gene: TRBV7-2; CDR3nt: TGTGCCAGCAGCGAAAGGGGGCAGGGTGGCCAGCCCCAGCATTTT; CDR3aa: CASSERGQGGQPQHF
len: 13; abundance: NA; d_gene: TRBD1; j_gene: TRBJ1-4; v_gene: TRBV12-3/TRBV12-4; CDR3nt: TGTGCCAGCAGCCCGCTACAGGGGGAAAAACTGTTTTTT; CDR3aa: CASSPLQGEKLFF
len: 14; abundance: NA; d_gene: NA; j_gene: TRBJ1-2; v_gene: TRBV19; CDR3nt: TGTGCCAGTAGTGACACGCCCAGGGTTGAAGGCTACACCTTC; CDR3aa: CASSDTPRVEGYTF
len: 17; abundance: NA; d_gene: TRBD1; j_gene: TRBJ1-5; v_gene: TRBV5-5; CDR3nt: TGTGCCAGCAGCCGATCCCTCGGGACAGCAAACAATCAGCCCCAGCATTTT; CDR3aa: CASSRSLGTANNQPQHF
len: 21; abundance: NA; d_gene: NA; j_gene: TRBJ1-1; v_gene: TRBV4-2; CDR3nt: TGTGCCAGCAGCCAAGATACGGCCCCCGCGGCAGGGATTGGCTTGTTGGGTGAAGCTTTCTTT; CDR3aa: CASSQDTAPAAGIGLLGEAFF
len: 15; abundance: NA; d_gene: TRBD1; j_gene: TRBJ1-5; v_gene: TRBV11-2; CDR3nt: TGTGCCAGCAGTGGAACAGGGGGCGCCGATCAGCCCCAGCATTTT; CDR3aa: CASSGTGGADQPQHF
len: 15; abundance: NA; d_gene: NA; j_gene: TRBJ1-5; v_gene: TRBV3-1/TRBV3-2; CDR3nt: TGTGCCAGCAGCTTAGGACAGAAACGCAATCAGCCCCAGCATTTT; CDR3aa: CASSLGQKRNQPQHF
len: 15; abundance: NA; d_gene: NA; j_gene: TRBJ1-1; v_gene: TRBV27; CDR3nt: TGTGCCAGCAGTTTACAGGGCCCTCTGAACACTGAAGCTTTCTTT; CDR3aa: CASSLQGPLNTEAFF
len: 18; abundance: NA; d_gene: TRBD2; j_gene: TRBJ2-3; v_gene: TRBV13; CDR3nt: TGTGCCAGCAGCCGGTCCGGGACTAGCGGGATTGGGACAGATACGCAGTATTTT; CDR3aa: CASSRSGTSGIGTDTQYF
len: 13; abundance: few; d_gene: TRBD1; j_gene: TRBJ1-2; v_gene: TRBV2; CDR3nt: TGTGCCAGCAGTGTGGGACAGGGCGCTGGCTACACCTTC; CDR3aa: CASSVGQGAGYTF
len: 13; abundance: NA; d_gene: NA; j_gene: TRBJ2-7; v_gene: TRBV7-8; CDR3nt: TGTGCCAGCAGCTTAGACAGCCTGTACGAGCAGTACTTC; CDR3aa: CASSLDSLYEQYF
len: 14; abundance: many; d_gene: TRBD1; j_gene: TRBJ1-4; v_gene: TRBV18; CDR3nt: TGTGCCAGCTCTACAGGGGCTACTAATGAAAAACTGTTTTTT; CDR3aa: CASSTGATNEKLFF
len: 16; abundance: few; d_gene: NA; j_gene: TRBJ1-1; v_gene: TRBV4-1; CDR3nt: TGCGCCAGCAGCCAAGAAGGGGGGGTCGGGAACACTGAAGCTTTCTTT; CDR3aa: CASSQEGGVGNTEAFF
len: 11; abundance: NA; d_gene: NA; j_gene: TRBJ1-1; v_gene: TRBV27; CDR3nt: TGTGCCAGCAGATTAGGAGGTACAGCTTTCTTT; CDR3aa: CASRLGGTAFF
len: 15; abundance: NA; d_gene: NA; j_gene: TRBJ1-5; v_gene: TRBV5-3; CDR3nt: TGTGCCAGAAGCCTCAGGGGAAGGGTGAATCAGCCCCAGCATTTT; CDR3aa: CARSLRGRVNQPQHF
len: 15; abundance: NA; d_gene: NA; j_gene: TRBJ1-1; v_gene: TRBV19; CDR3nt: TGTGCCAGTAGTATGACTCCTCGCAGTAACACTGAAGCTTTCTTT; CDR3aa: CASSMTPRSNTEAFF
len: 13; abundance: NA; d_gene: NA; j_gene: TRBJ1-2; v_gene: TRBV4-2; CDR3nt: TGTGCCAGCAGCCAAGATCGGGGGGCTGGCTACACCTTC; CDR3aa: CASSQDRGAGYTF
len: 11; abundance: NA; d_gene: NA; j_gene: TRBJ1-2; v_gene: TRBV29-1; CDR3nt: TGCAGCGTTGTAAAGGGAGGCGGCTACACCTTC; CDR3aa: CSVVKGGGYTF
len: 15; abundance: few; d_gene: TRBD2; j_gene: TRBJ2-3; v_gene: TRBV30; CDR3nt: TGTGCCTGGAGTAAAACTAGCGGGGGGGGAGATACGCAGTATTTT; CDR3aa: CAWSKTSGGGDTQYF
len: 14; abundance: NA; d_gene: NA; j_gene: TRBJ2-2; v_gene: TRBV7-2; CDR3nt: TGTGCCAGCACCCGGGGTGCGAACACCGGGGAGCTGTTTTTT; CDR3aa: CASTRGANTGELFF
len: 16; abundance: NA; d_gene: NA; j_gene: TRBJ1-4; v_gene: TRBV4-3; CDR3nt: TGCGCCAGCAGCCAAGATGTTCAGAGGGCGCGTGAAAAACTGTTTTTT; CDR3aa: CASSQDVQRAREKLFF
len: 14; abundance: NA; d_gene: NA; j_gene: TRBJ1-4; v_gene: TRBV5-8; CDR3nt: TGTGCCAGCAGCTTCGGGCAGGGGTTTGAAAAACTGTTTTTT; CDR3aa: CASSFGQGFEKLFF
len: 15; abundance: NA; d_gene: NA; j_gene: TRBJ1-1; v_gene: TRBV6-2/TRBV6-3; CDR3nt: TGTGCCAGCAGTTATACCGCGGGGATGAACACTGAAGCTTTCTTT; CDR3aa: CASSYTAGMNTEAFF
len: 16; abundance: NA; d_gene: TRBD2; j_gene: TRBJ2-3; v_gene: TRBV9; CDR3nt: TGTGCCAGCAGCGTAGCTACATCGGGGGGGTCAGATACGCAGTATTTT; CDR3aa: CASSVATSGGSDTQYF
len: 17; abundance: once; d_gene: NA; j_gene: TRBJ1-5; v_gene: TRBV4-3; CDR3nt: TGCGCCAGCAGCCAAGTCCTAGGTGCCTATAGCAATCAGCCCCAGCATTTT; CDR3aa: CASSQVLGAYSNQPQHF
len: 16; abundance: NA; d_gene: TRBD1; j_gene: TRBJ1-2; v_gene: TRBV9; CDR3nt: TGTGCCAGCAGCTCCCGTCTACAGGGGGAGGGGTATGGCTACACCTTC; CDR3aa: CASSSRLQGEGYGYTF
len: 14; abundance: NA; d_gene: NA; j_gene: TRBJ1-2; v_gene: TRBV4-1; CDR3nt: TGCGCCAGCAGCCATGGGCCCACGTCAGAGGGCTACACCTTC; CDR3aa: CASSHGPTSEGYTF
len: 13; abundance: once; d_gene: NA; j_gene: TRBJ1-2; v_gene: TRBV3-1/TRBV3-2; CDR3nt: TGTGCCAGCAGCCCAGACTCGGGGGACGGCTACACCTTC; CDR3aa: CASSPDSGDGYTF
len: 15; abundance: NA; d_gene: NA; j_gene: TRBJ2-7; v_gene: TRBV6-6; CDR3nt: TGTGCCAGCAGTTACTACATAACTAGTCAGCCCGAGCAGTACTTC; CDR3aa: CASSYYITSQPEQYF
len: 18; abundance: NA; d_gene: TRBD2; j_gene: TRBJ2-1; v_gene: TRBV5-1; CDR3nt: TGCGCCAGCAGCTTGGCTAGCGGGGGACCAATCAACTACAATGAGCAGTTCTTC; CDR3aa: CASSLASGGPINYNEQFF
len: 17; abundance: NA; d_gene: NA; j_gene: TRBJ1-2; v_gene: TRBV15; CDR3nt: TGTGCCACCAGCAGAGATGGTGCACCGGGGAGAAACTATGGCTACACCTTC; CDR3aa: CATSRDGAPGRNYGYTF
len: 13; abundance: NA; d_gene: NA; j_gene: TRBJ1-5; v_gene: TRBV5-4; CDR3nt: TGTGCCAGCAGCTTTGGGGAGGATCAGCCCCAGCATTTT; CDR3aa: CASSFGEDQPQHF
len: 14; abundance: once; d_gene: NA; j_gene: TRBJ2-3; v_gene: TRBV25-1; CDR3nt: TGTGCCAGCAGTGATTCCCGGGACTGGGATACGCAGTATTTT; CDR3aa: CASSDSRDWDTQYF
len: 14; abundance: NA; d_gene: NA; j_gene: TRBJ1-2; v_gene: TRBV29-1; CDR3nt: TGCAGCGTTGAATGGGCAGGGGATTCTTTGGGCTACACCTTC; CDR3aa: CSVEWAGDSLGYTF
len: 16; abundance: NA; d_gene: NA; j_gene: TRBJ1-2; v_gene: TRBV14; CDR3nt: TGTGCCAGCAGCACAAACAACAACAGGGAACTGCATGGCTACACCTTC; CDR3aa: CASSTNNNRELHGYTF
len: 16; abundance: few; d_gene: TRBD1; j_gene: TRBJ1-2; v_gene: TRBV6-5; CDR3nt: TGTGCCAGCAGTTACTCGGGGACAGGGGCTAACTATGGCTACACCTTC; CDR3aa: CASSYSGTGANYGYTF